These 26 T cell receptor beta chains were sequenced from one sample in a study of cytomegalovirus exposure and HLA in healthy donors. The PCR ran on 60 Vbeta and 13 Jbeta primers. Assay used: immunoSEQ multiplex PCR; TCRdb lists only in-frame clones, some missing. The data contain about 140,000 clones, around two thirds of them seen just once; the ten biggest clones take up around 2.5%. Sequenced material: PBMCs. The receptors come from a woman between 40 and 55 years old in good health and CMV-seronegative.

The CDR3 here is CAWSVTDRYQPQHF. CDR3 coding DNA: TGTGCCTGGAGTGTAACGGACAGATATCAGCCCCAGCATTTT. This rearrangement joins TRBV30 to TRBJ1-5; maybe TRBD1 (6 bases). Germline values: CDR1 GTSNPN, CDR2 SVGIG (reference sequence). There are 14 residues in the CDR3. V lost 0 bases to trimming and J lost 5 bases, with 11 bases between them.

The CDR3 sequence is CASSVAGLSNQPQHF. Here the CDR3 DNA reads TGTGCCAGCAGCGTAGCGGGTTTGAGCAATCAGCCCCAGCATTTT. The chain has TRBV9 and TRBJ1-5; D gene ambiguous. The CDR3 has 15 residues. The germline CDR1 and CDR2 sequences are SGDLS and YYNGEE. V lost 0 bases and J 1 base, leaving 8 bases between the germline ends.

This clone was seen only a few times. This chain joins TRBV30 and TRBJ1-1; D uncertain. The CDR3 covers 13 residues. CDR1 GTSNPN and CDR2 SVGIG come from the germline V gene (reference sequence). Trimming pared 4 bases from V and 3 bases from J, leaving 12 bases between. CDR3: CAWMPLPDTEAFF. CDR3 DNA sequence: TGTGCCTGGATGCCACTCCCCGACACTGAAGCTTTCTTT.

The table lists this clone with a few counts. The genes are TRBV18 and TRBJ1-4, with no clear D. This CDR3 is 16 amino acids long. From germline, CDR1 is KGHSH and CDR2 LQKENI. The ends were cut back, 2 bases at V and 4 bases at J, with 14 bases in the middle. CDR3 bases: TGTGCCAGCTCACCAGCCGGTGGAGTGTATAATGAAAAACTGTTTTTT. This translates into CASSPAGGVYNEKLFF.

The V and J genes are TRBV7-3 and TRBJ2-5; 10 positions agree with TRBD2. This CDR3 contains 15 residues. The V gene end was trimmed by 5 bases and the J gene end by 0 bases; junction bases not matched to a gene: 3. Germline CDR1 SGHTA, CDR2 FQGTGA. The CDR3 nucleotides are TGTGCCAGCAGCCCTAGCGGGGGAAACCAAGAGACCCAGTACTTC. The encoded protein is CASSPSGGNQETQYF.

The chain joins TRBV30 to TRBJ2-7; 9 nucleotides match TRBD2. Germline loops: CDR1 GTSNPN, CDR2 SVGIG (reference sequence). With V trimmed by 1 base and J by 4 bases, 8 bases remained unmatched. CDR3 length: 15 amino acids. CDR3: CAWSASRGGFYEQYF. CDR3 in DNA: TGTGCCTGGAGTGCGTCGCGGGGGGGCTTTTACGAGCAGTACTTC.

The gene calls are TRBV6-6 and TRBJ2-5, with 7 positions matching TRBD2. The V segment lost 2 bases and the J segment 2 bases; nucleotides outside the gene matches: 8. This CDR3 comprises 16 residues. Germline-derived CDR1 and CDR2 are MNHNY and SVGAGI (reference sequence). CDR3 sequence (DNA): TGTGCCAGCAGTTACCGAGCGGGGTTCCTGCAAGAGACCCAGTACTTC. Amino acid sequence: CASSYRAGFLQETQYF.

In its sample, this clone was seen a few times. The chain combines TRBV5-1 with TRBJ2-2; D might be TRBD1 (6 bases). This CDR3 is built from 14 residues. Germline V gives CDR1 SGHRS, CDR2 YFSETQ. V gave up 0 bases and J gave up 5 bases, with 8 bases separating them. The CDR3 DNA is TGCGCCAGCAGCTTGGCGAGGGGGACCGGGGAGCTGTTTTTT. It translates to CASSLARGTGELFF.

This rearrangement joins TRBV7-3 to TRBJ1-1; 8 bases line up with TRBD1. V was pared by 5 bases and J by 2 bases, with 7 bases of the junction left unmatched. The CDR3 length is 15 residues. CDR1 SGHTA and CDR2 FQGTGA come from the germline V gene. The CDR3 region is CASSPLGTGNTEAFF. The CDR3 coding sequence is TGTGCCAGCAGCCCCCTTGGGACAGGCAACACTGAAGCTTTCTTT.

This clone was observed a handful of times. This rearrangement joins TRBV9 to TRBJ1-1; D ambiguous. CDR3 length: 16 amino acids. V was trimmed by 0 bases and J by 2 bases, leaving 14 bases between them. Germline loops: CDR1 SGDLS, CDR2 YYNGEE. CDR3 nucleotide sequence: TGTGCCAGCAGCGTAGGCCCGGTGGGCGCCAACACTGAAGCTTTCTTT. Translating gives CASSVGPVGANTEAFF.

The chain joins TRBV10-2 to TRBJ1-4; a weak D match, TRBD1 (5 bases). The CDR3 runs to 15 residues. V lost 6 bases, J lost 3 bases, and 14 bases lay in between. Germline assignment: CDR1 WSHSY and CDR2 SAAADI. The CDR3 loop is CASRTLGAANEKLFF. The CDR3 DNA is TGCGCCAGCAGAACCTTAGGGGCCGCTAATGAAAAACTGTTTTTT.

The chain combines TRBV29-1 with TRBJ2-7; D may be TRBD1 (5 bases). V lost 2 bases to trimming and J lost 6 bases, with 11 bases between them. Per germline, CDR1 SQVTM and CDR2 ANQGSEA. The CDR3 is made up of 12 amino acids. This chain's CDR3 is CSVEQGPSEQYF. The CDR3 DNA reads as TGCAGCGTTGAACAGGGTCCCAGCGAGCAGTACTTC.

The chain is built from TRBV5-1 and TRBJ2-1, with TRBD2 identical over 9 bases. The CDR3 totals 16 residues. With 4 bases clipped from V and 7 bases from J, the junction kept 12 bases outside the gene matches. Per the germline V gene, CDR1 is SGHRS and CDR2 is YFSETQ. The CDR3 DNA reads TGCGCCAGCAGCCCCCCGTGGGGCGGGGGGGAGAATGAGCAGTTCTTC. It specifies CASSPPWGGGENEQFF.

This clone was seen a few times. The J gene is TRBJ1-6, the V gene TRBV19, with D possibly TRBD1 on 5 matching bases. Germline V gene sequence: CDR1 LNHDA, CDR2 SQIVND (reference sequence). The CDR3 length is 17 residues. Trimming pared 5 bases from V and 8 bases from J, leaving 22 bases between. The CDR3 bases are TGTGCCAGTAGTCTTGGCACACCGGGACTGTCCGATTCACCCCTCCACTTT. Translation: CASSLGTPGLSDSPLHF.

Only a few counts were recorded for this clone. In nucleotides, the CDR3 is TGTGCCAGCAGTTACACCCTCTCGACAGGGGATTCACCCCTCCACTTT. Translation gives CASSYTLSTGDSPLHF. The gene calls are TRBV6-5 and TRBJ1-6; 8 bases match TRBD1. Per the germline V gene, CDR1 is MNHEY and CDR2 is SVGAGI. V trimming: 2 bases; J trimming: 8 bases; junction bases outside the gene matches: 8. This CDR3 has 16 residues.

As concerns this clone: At one of its ends the junction is not consistent with the germline gene, which may arise from a read error. The V and J genes are TRBV28 and TRBJ1-2; 8 nucleotides match TRBD1. Germline V lookup: CDR1 MDHEN, CDR2 SYDVKM. This CDR3 is built from 14 residues. The CDR3 DNA reads TGTGCCAGCAGTGGAACCACGGGGACAGGCGACTCCCCCTTC. This encodes CASSGTTGTGDSPF.

This clone was counted a few times. The genes are TRBV10-1 and TRBJ2-7, with TRBD1 matching over 9 bases. This CDR3 spans 14 amino acids. Trimming took 3 bases from V and 5 from J; bases not matched to a gene: 5. Germline V gene lookup returns CDR1 WNHNN and CDR2 SYGVQD (reference sequence). DNA for the CDR3: TGCGCCAGCAGTGACCCCGGGACAGGGAACGAGCAGTACTTC. As protein: CASSDPGTGNEQYF.

The chain joins TRBV28 to TRBJ1-1, with 7 bases identical to TRBD1. The CDR3 spans 11 residues. The germline CDR1 and CDR2 sequences are MDHEN and SYDVKM. Trimming at V came to 6 bases and at J to 13 bases, leaving 8 bases not matched to a gene. The CDR3 here is CASSLGQTDFF. DNA for the CDR3: TGTGCCAGCAGCCTGGGACAGACGGATTTCTTT.

V and J are TRBV4-3 and TRBJ2-7; 10 bases are a match to TRBD2. The germline gives CDR1 LGHNA, CDR2 YSLEER. The CDR3 has 16 amino acids. J lost 3 bases, V lost 0 bases, and 5 bases had no gene match. The CDR3 DNA reads TGCGCCAGCAGCCAAGACAGGACTAGCGGTCTCTACGAGCAGTACTTC. It codes for CASSQDRTSGLYEQYF.

V usage is TRBV7-9 and J usage is TRBJ2-7; the match to TRBD1 covers 9 bases. There are 14 residues in the CDR3. Germline CDR1 and CDR2: SEHNR and FQNEAQ (reference sequence). V shed 4 bases, J shed 5 bases, and the junction held 6 bases outside the gene matches. CDR3 sequence: CASSYTGGRNEQYF. In DNA form, the CDR3 reads TGTGCCAGCAGCTATACAGGGGGCAGGAACGAGCAGTACTTC.

J is TRBJ1-1 and V is TRBV5-1, with 7 bases matching TRBD1. Germline CDR1 SGHRS, CDR2 YFSETQ. The trim removed 0 bases at V and 2 bases at J, leaving 4 bases unmatched. CDR3 length equals 15 residues. CDR3 bases: TGCGCCAGCAGCTTGGGGACAGGCAAAAACACTGAAGCTTTCTTT. Protein product: CASSLGTGKNTEAFF.

The chain employs TRBV6-4 and TRBJ1-4; maybe TRBD1 (6 bases). The ends were cut back, 4 bases at V and 5 bases at J, with 14 bases in the middle. Per germline, CDR1 MRHNA and CDR2 SNTAGT. The CDR3 is 15 residues long. The CDR3 DNA sequence: TGTGCCAGCAGTGTCGAGCAGGGGTCAAATGAAAAACTGTTTTTT. This sequence encodes CASSVEQGSNEKLFF.

This chain connects TRBV7-2 to TRBJ1-1, with unresolved D. V was pared by 0 bases and J by 1 base, with 9 bases between. This CDR3 is 15 amino acids long. Germline V gives CDR1 SGHTA, CDR2 FQGNSA. CDR3 nucleotides: TGTGCCAGCAGCTTAGCCCTACTTGGGAACACTGAAGCTTTCTTT. As protein: CASSLALLGNTEAFF.

The chain is built from TRBV5-1 and TRBJ2-3, with D perhaps TRBD2 (7 bases). V dropped 3 bases and J dropped 4 bases, with 15 bases sitting between them. Per germline, CDR1 SGHRS and CDR2 YFSETQ. This CDR3 has 15 residues. CDR3 in DNA: TGCGCCAGCAGCTGGGGGGCGGGGAGGGCAGATACGCAGTATTTT. Protein product: CASSWGAGRADTQYF.

This clone has just a few counts. The J gene is TRBJ2-7, the V gene TRBV5-1, with D hard to call. Germline values: CDR1 SGHRS, CDR2 YFSETQ. Trimming stripped 4 bases from V and 0 bases from J, with 17 bases between. The length of the CDR3 is 16 residues. CDR3 region: CASSVASSSSSYEQYF. The DNA for the CDR3 is TGCGCCAGCAGCGTCGCCTCGAGTTCAAGCTCCTACGAGCAGTACTTC.

This chain links TRBV2 with TRBJ1-1; D call uncertain. Deletions cut 3 bases from V and 0 bases from J, with 8 bases between. Germline values: CDR1 SNHLY, CDR2 FYNNEI. The length of the CDR3 is 14 residues. CDR3 sequence: CASSDGLMNTEAFF. In nucleotides, the CDR3 is TGTGCCAGCAGTGATGGACTGATGAACACTGAAGCTTTCTTT.